This passage covers 30 T cell receptor beta chains from one sample sequenced in a study of shared clonotypes between healthy human individuals. The repertoire was sequenced with immunoSEQ multiplex PCR; TCRdb's copy has only in-frame clones and lacks some. The sample holds roughly 2.5 million clones; 90% to 95% are singletons and the top ten take over 0.12%. The specimen was naive CD4+ T cells sorted from blood. Subset of the sample: CD45RA+ positively selected. The receptors here all came from a man between 18 and 29 years old in good health.

The gene calls are TRBV9 and TRBJ1-6, with D unclear. Trimming cost V 0 bases and J 10 bases, with 14 bases left between them. From germline, CDR1 is SGDLS and CDR2 YYNGEE. This CDR3 spans 15 amino acids. CDR3 protein: CASSVGVAGNSPLHF. CDR3 nucleotides: TGTGCCAGCAGCGTAGGGGTCGCGGGAAACTCACCCCTCCACTTT.

CDR3 region: CASSRAWGTGELFF. The CDR3 DNA is TGCGCCAGCAGCCGGGCGTGGGGAACCGGGGAGCTGTTTTTT. The rearrangement links TRBV4-3 to TRBJ2-2; D remains ambiguous. The CDR3 is made up of 14 amino acids. Germline CDR1 LGHNA, CDR2 YSLEER. Trimming took 4 bases from V and 5 from J, leaving 11 bases between them.

The chain is built from TRBV18 and TRBJ2-1; TRBD2 matches 12 bases. The length of the CDR3 is 14 residues. V dropped 6 bases and J dropped 9; count of bases not matched to a gene: 6. CDR1 KGHSH and CDR2 LQKENI come from the germline V gene. In nucleotides, the CDR3 is TGTGCCAGCTCTTGGACTAGCGGGGATCCTGAGCAGTTCTTC. Its protein is CASSWTSGDPEQFF.

The gene calls are TRBV19 and TRBJ1-4; D is possibly TRBD1 (6 bases). The CDR3 length is 13 residues. The germline V and J ends were trimmed by 6 bases and 3 bases, with 8 bases remaining between them. The germline V gene has CDR1 LNHDA and CDR2 SQIVND (reference sequence). In DNA, the CDR3 is TGTGCCAGTAGCCAGGGGTCTAATGAAAAACTGTTTTTT. Translation: CASSQGSNEKLFF.

This rearrangement joins TRBV6-5 to TRBJ2-3, with 8 nucleotides matching TRBD2. CDR3 length: 13 amino acids. V shed 10 bases, J shed 5 bases, and the junction held 8 bases outside the gene matches. Germline CDR1 MNHEY, CDR2 SVGAGI. The CDR3 region has the DNA TGTGCCACGAAGCGGGAGCGGGTAGATACGCAGTATTTT. Protein: CATKRERVDTQYF.

In its sample, this clone was seen once. This rearrangement joins TRBV13 to TRBJ2-5; 8 bases agree with TRBD2. Matching the DNA end better, TRBJ2-7 makes the J call doubtful. CDR1 and CDR2 (germline): PRHDT, FYEKMQ (reference sequence). The CDR3 has 14 amino acids. The CDR3 nucleotides read TGTGCCAGCAGCTTAGTGCCTAGCGGGTACGAGCAGTACTTC. Translation: CASSLVPSGYEQYF.

The CDR3, as DNA: TGCGCCACGGGACAGGGCGGAGATACGCAGTATTTT. It encodes CATGQGGDTQYF. V and J are TRBV10-1 and TRBJ2-3; 9 positions agree with TRBD1. V lost 10 bases and J lost 5; bases outside the gene matches: 4. CDR3 size: 12 residues. Germline CDR1 WNHNN, CDR2 SYGVQD (reference sequence).

The chain couples TRBV5-6 to TRBJ2-1, with 10 bases that match TRBD2. The CDR3 covers 16 residues. Germline V gene sequence: CDR1 SGHDT, CDR2 YYEEEE. J was trimmed by 4 bases and V by 4 bases; bases with no gene match: 8. The CDR3 nucleotides read TGTGCCAGCAGCCCTGCGGGACTAGCGAGATACAATGAGCAGTTCTTC. Translating gives CASSPAGLARYNEQFF.

Points on this clone: The same CDR3 can be traced to other DNA sequences in this sample. This rearrangement joins TRBV6-1 to TRBJ2-6, with D unresolved. Trimming stripped 7 bases from V and 4 bases from J, with 8 bases between. The CDR3 contains 13 residues. Germline V lookup: CDR1 MNHNS, CDR2 SASEGT. The DNA of the CDR3 is TGTGCCAGCACCCAGGCCGGGGCCAACGTCCTGACTTTC. Residues: CASTQAGANVLTF.

This sequence joins TRBV4-1 and TRBJ2-5; 15 nucleotides line up with TRBD2. In germline, CDR1 is MGHRA, CDR2 YSYEKL. J gave up 1 base and V 3 bases, and 9 bases lay outside the gene matches. This CDR3 comprises 19 residues. The CDR3 sequence: CASSHPGLAGGPGQETQYF. The CDR3 DNA sequence: TGCGCCAGCAGCCATCCGGGACTAGCGGGGGGACCTGGCCAAGAGACCCAGTACTTC.

This chain uses TRBV4-3 with TRBJ1-2, with 7 bases fitting TRBD1. The V segment lost 4 bases and the J segment 4 bases; nucleotides outside the gene matches: 6. This CDR3 has 14 residues. CDR1 LGHNA and CDR2 YSLEER come from the germline V gene. The CDR3 DNA reads as TGCGCCAGCAGCCTTGACACAGGGGTCTATGGCTACACCTTC. It translates to CASSLDTGVYGYTF.

V gene TRBV7-2 combines with J gene TRBJ2-1; 11 bases align to TRBD2. V lost 2 bases to trimming and J lost 8 bases; unmatched junction nucleotides: 5. This CDR3 contains 15 residues. Germline-derived CDR1 and CDR2 are SGHTA and FQGNSA. The DNA of the CDR3 is TGTGCCAGCAGCTTATTAGCGGGAGGGCCGGATGAGCAGTTCTTC. Translation gives CASSLLAGGPDEQFF. Based on the CDR3 plus reference TRBV7-2 and TRBJ2-1, the full variable domain is GAGVSQSPSNKVTEKGKDVELRCDPISGHTALYWYRQSLGQGLEFLIYFQGNSAPDKSGLPSDRFSAERTGGSVSTLTIQRTQQEDSAVYLCASSLLAGGPDEQFFGPGTRLTVL.

The CDR3 is CASSQEDDLNYGYTF. DNA of the CDR3: TGCGCCAGCAGCCAAGAGGACGACCTTAACTATGGCTACACCTTC. The chain is built from TRBV4-1 and TRBJ1-2; the D is unclear. Trimming stripped 0 bases from V and 1 base from J, with 9 bases between. Per germline, CDR1 MGHRA and CDR2 YSYEKL. The CDR3 loop spans 15 amino acids.

The chain carries TRBV7-2 and TRBJ1-1, with 7 positions matching TRBD1. V lost 2 bases, J lost 7 bases, and 10 bases stayed unmatched. Germline V lookup: CDR1 SGHTA, CDR2 FQGNSA. The length of the CDR3 is 15 residues. The CDR3 DNA reads as TGTGCCAGCAGCTTATGGGTAACAGCAGGGGGTGAAGCTTTCTTT. Amino acid sequence: CASSLWVTAGGEAFF.

The chain uses TRBV5-4 and TRBJ2-7, with D hard to call. The germline gives CDR1 SGHNT, CDR2 YYREEE (reference sequence). The CDR3 is made up of 14 amino acids. Between the trimmed V and J ends, which lost 4 bases and 4 bases, there was a span of 15 bases. The CDR3 DNA reads as TGTGCCAGCAGCCCCGGGTCAGGAGTTTACGAGCAGTACTTC. This sequence encodes CASSPGSGVYEQYF.

The chain recombines TRBV29-1 with TRBJ2-4; D not certain. Trimming cost V 2 bases and J 6 bases, with 11 bases left between them. In germline, CDR1 is SQVTM, CDR2 ANQGSEA. The CDR3 consists of 13 residues. In nucleotides, the CDR3 is TGCAGCGTTGAATACGGTGGTGGAAACATTCAGTACTTC. This codes for CSVEYGGGNIQYF.

The chain recombines TRBV4-1 with TRBJ1-2; D uncertain. CDR1 and CDR2 (germline): MGHRA, YSYEKL. The CDR3 extends over 15 amino acids. Trimming took off 1 base at V and 5 bases at J, with 14 bases between the two ends. The CDR3 is CASSQGAGSSYGYTF. The CDR3 nucleotides read TGCGCCAGCAGCCAAGGAGCCGGGTCCTCATATGGCTACACCTTC.

The chain links TRBV27 to TRBJ2-6; 7 bases align to TRBD1. V lost 6 bases and J lost 0; bases outside the gene matches: 8. This CDR3 is 17 amino acids long. Germline lookup yields CDR1 MNHEY and CDR2 SMNVEV (reference sequence). CDR3 sequence: CASSVDRIRSGANVLTF. CDR3 in DNA: TGTGCCAGCAGCGTGGACAGGATCCGCTCTGGGGCCAACGTCCTGACTTTC. The full variable domain, in which reference TRBV27 and TRBJ2-6 provide the parts outside the CDR3, is EAQVTQNPRYLITVTGKKLTVTCSQNMNHEYMSWYRQDPGLGLRQIYYSMNVEVTDKGDVPEGYKVSRKEKRNFPLILESPSPNQTSLYFCASSVDRIRSGANVLTFGAGSRLTVL.

This clone was seen once. The chain employs TRBV5-8 and TRBJ2-3; 8 nucleotides line up with TRBD1. Germline V gene lookup returns CDR1 SGHTS and CDR2 YDEGEE. Unmatched junction bases numbered 9, after V lost 3 bases and J lost 6 bases. The CDR3 totals 15 residues. This CDR3 is CASSSQGARADTQYF. The CDR3 DNA sequence: TGTGCCAGCAGCTCGCAGGGGGCGCGGGCGGATACGCAGTATTTT. The complete variable domain, with remaining parts taken from reference TRBV5-8 and TRBJ2-3, reads EAGVTQSPTHLIKTRGQQATLRCSPISGHTSVYWYQQALGLGLQFLLWYDEGEERNRGNFPPRFSGRQFPNYSSELNVNALELEDSALYLCASSSQGARADTQYFGPGTRLTVL.

The chain is built from TRBV19 and TRBJ2-3; 7 nucleotides line up with TRBD1. J lost 1 base, V lost 6 bases, and 7 bases had no gene match. Germline CDR1 LNHDA, CDR2 SQIVND (reference sequence). This CDR3 is 15 amino acids long. The CDR3 loop reads CASSKQGPGTDTQYF. CDR3 coding DNA: TGTGCCAGTAGCAAACAGGGGCCCGGCACAGATACGCAGTATTTT.

This chain joins TRBV27 and TRBJ1-2; D is unresolved. The CDR3 sequence is 13 residues long. V was shortened by 5 bases and J by 8 bases, with 15 bases between the two germline ends. Germline V gives CDR1 MNHEY, CDR2 SMNVEV (reference sequence). The CDR3 DNA reads TGTGCCAGCAGTCCTAGGGAGGCCCTGGGCTACACCTTC. Its protein product is CASSPREALGYTF.

The V gene is TRBV5-1, the J gene TRBJ1-5; D remains unclear. The CDR3 covers 14 residues. V was pared by 2 bases and J by 4 bases, with 10 bases between. CDR1 is SGHRS and CDR2 is YFSETQ in the germline V gene. The CDR3 DNA follows: TGCGCCAGCAGCTTCGGGAGTGATAATCAGCCCCAGCATTTT. Encoded protein: CASSFGSDNQPQHF.

The chain uses TRBV28 and TRBJ2-1, with D perhaps matching TRBD2 (6 bases). CDR3 length: 15 amino acids. Germline loops: CDR1 MDHEN, CDR2 SYDVKM. V was shortened by 2 bases and J by 3 bases, with 11 bases between the two germline ends. The CDR3 region has the DNA TGTGCCAGCAGTTTAGGCGGGGTTAACTACAATGAGCAGTTCTTC. Protein: CASSLGGVNYNEQFF.

This clone was observed once. The rearrangement links TRBV2 to TRBJ2-5; the D gene is possibly TRBD2 (6 bases). Between the trimmed V and J ends, which lost 4 bases and 4 bases, there was a span of 16 bases. Germline CDR1 reads SNHLY; CDR2 reads FYNNEI. The CDR3 runs 15 residues. CDR3 nucleotide sequence: TGTGCCAGCAGTGTGTCAGGACTAAGGGGAGAGACCCAGTACTTC. Amino acids: CASSVSGLRGETQYF.

The gene calls are TRBV25-1 and TRBJ2-6, with D hard to call. CDR3 length: 13 residues. Germline V CDR1 and CDR2: MGHDK, SYGVNS. The V and J ends lost 8 bases and 2 bases respectively, with 7 bases between them. DNA of the CDR3: TGTGCCAGCGGGCTTACTGGGGCCAACGTCCTGACTTTC. Translation: CASGLTGANVLTF.

The gene calls are TRBV12-5 and TRBJ2-5, with D uncertain. The CDR3 extends over 14 amino acids. From germline, CDR1 is LGHNT and CDR2 FRNRAP. Deletions cut 4 bases from V and 5 bases from J, with 14 bases between. The DNA for the CDR3 is TGTGCTAGTGGTTCCCCCCCGCTGGGGGAGACCCAGTACTTC. Encoded protein: CASGSPPLGETQYF.

The table lists this clone with a count of one. The rearrangement links TRBV10-3 to TRBJ1-2; a possible D gene is TRBD1 (5 bases). The germline V and J ends were trimmed by 2 bases and 5 bases, with 15 bases remaining between them. This CDR3 is built from 15 residues. Germline V gene data show CDR1 as ENHRY and CDR2 as SYGVKD. This chain's CDR3 is CAISEGGGREYGYTF. The CDR3 DNA is TGTGCCATCAGTGAGGGTGGGGGAAGGGAGTATGGCTACACCTTC.

V usage is TRBV6-5 and J usage is TRBJ2-6; D not certain. Per germline, CDR1 MNHEY and CDR2 SVGAGI. The CDR3 has 14 amino acids. The V end was cut by 10 bases, the J end by 0 bases, with 10 bases between. CDR3 nucleotides: TGTGCCACCACAGATCTCTCTGGGGCCAACGTCCTGACTTTC. This gives the protein CATTDLSGANVLTF.

This rearrangement joins TRBV6-5 to TRBJ1-3; no definite D call. CDR3 size: 14 residues. The V and J ends lost 2 bases and 4 bases respectively, with 9 bases between them. Germline CDR1 reads MNHEY; CDR2 reads SVGAGI. CDR3 amino acids: CASSYNTAGNTIYF. The CDR3 region has the DNA TGTGCCAGCAGTTACAATACAGCAGGAAACACCATATATTTT.

The V and J genes are TRBV28 and TRBJ1-1, with 7 nucleotides matching TRBD1. The CDR3 contains 13 residues. In germline, CDR1 is MDHEN, CDR2 SYDVKM. The trim removed 2 bases at V and 10 bases at J, leaving 7 bases unmatched. The CDR3 spells CASSLGRGRIAFF. In DNA, the CDR3 is TGTGCCAGCAGTTTAGGCAGGGGGAGAATAGCTTTCTTT.